Each of the 10 T cell receptor beta chains below was sequenced from the same sample in a study of blood T cell repertoires in COVID-19. The protocol was immunoSEQ multiplex PCR, while the TCRdb copy is restricted to in-frame clones and leaves out a portion. The sample has 380,000 or so clones, approximately 87% seen once. Sequences were obtained from PBMCs or T cells enriched from blood (not recorded which). These receptors were collected from a woman under 40 with acute COVID-19.

V is TRBV5-1 and J is TRBJ1-2, with 10 bases identical to TRBD1. The length of the CDR3 is 15 residues. Germline V lookup: CDR1 SGHRS, CDR2 YFSETQ. Losses at the gene ends were 4 bases for V and 8 bases for J; bases not matched to a gene: 11. CDR3 DNA sequence: TGCGCCAGCAGCCTGGCGGGACAGGGGTCACTAGGCTACACCTTC. Protein product: CASSLAGQGSLGYTF. The complete variable domain, with remaining parts taken from reference TRBV5-1 and TRBJ1-2, reads KAGVTQTPRYLIKTRGQQVTLSCSPISGHRSVSWYQQTPGQGLQFLFEYFSETQRNKGNFPGRFSGRQFSNSRSEMNVSTLELGDSALYLCASSLAGQGSLGYTFGSGTRLTVV.

V is TRBV6-5 and J is TRBJ1-5; the D gene is possibly TRBD1 (5 bases). The germline V and J ends were trimmed by 4 bases and 7 bases, with 11 bases remaining between them. This CDR3 comprises 13 residues. CDR1 and CDR2 (germline): MNHEY, SVGAGI. The DNA for the CDR3 is TGTGCCAGCAGTTCCAGGGCTGGGCAGCCCCAGCATTTT. This encodes CASSSRAGQPQHF.

The chain employs TRBV27 and TRBJ2-5; TRBD2 is a possible D gene (5 bases). The V end was cut by 2 bases, the J end by 7 bases, with 11 bases between. Germline lookup yields CDR1 MNHEY and CDR2 SMNVEV (reference sequence). The length of the CDR3 is 13 residues. The CDR3 bases are TGTGCCAGCAGTTTAAGCGGCTTTGCGACCCAGTACTTC. Translating gives CASSLSGFATQYF.

The chain employs TRBV7-2 and TRBJ1-2; a weak D match, TRBD1 (5 bases). This CDR3 is built from 15 residues. V was clipped by 6 bases and J by 5 bases, with 19 bases between them. Germline V gene sequence: CDR1 SGHTA, CDR2 FQGNSA. The chain's CDR3 is CASSSEGWRAYGYTF. The CDR3 coding sequence is TGTGCCAGCAGTTCAGAGGGGTGGAGGGCATATGGCTACACCTTC.

The CDR3 DNA sequence: TGTGCCAGCAGGGCCCTAAGGAGTCAAAATTCACCCCTCCACTTT. This codes for CASRALRSQNSPLHF. The chain is built from TRBV2 and TRBJ1-6; D gene unclear. CDR3 length: 15 residues. In germline, CDR1 is SNHLY, CDR2 FYNNEI. Trimming took off 6 bases at V and 7 bases at J, with 16 bases between the two ends.

In this sample, this clone turned up once. The genes are TRBV7-8 and TRBJ1-3; D call uncertain. Deletions cut 1 base from V and 3 bases from J, with 10 bases between. Germline values: CDR1 SGHVS, CDR2 FQNEAQ. The CDR3 consists of 15 residues. The CDR3 bases are TGTGCCAGCAGCTTAGGAGCAATGAGTGGAAACACCATATATTTT. Translation: CASSLGAMSGNTIYF.

This sequence joins TRBV18 and TRBJ2-2; 8 nucleotides line up with TRBD1. CDR1 and CDR2 (germline): KGHSH, LQKENI. The CDR3 spans 16 residues. The ends lost 4 bases at V and 0 bases at J; junction bases unmatched: 4. For the CDR3, the DNA is TGTGCCAGCTCACGACTACAGGGGGCGAACACCGGGGAGCTGTTTTTT. Protein: CASSRLQGANTGELFF.

The chain joins TRBV24-1 to TRBJ2-1, with 8 bases aligning to TRBD1. V lost 3 bases, J lost 6 bases, and 0 bases stayed unmatched. The CDR3 loop spans 13 amino acids. Germline V gene lookup returns CDR1 KGHDR and CDR2 SFDVKD. This CDR3 reads CATSDTGGNEQFF. As DNA, the CDR3 is TGTGCCACCAGTGATACAGGGGGCAATGAGCAGTTCTTC.

The chain has TRBV13 and TRBJ2-3, with TRBD2 identical over 8 bases. Germline CDR1 is PRHDT and CDR2 is FYEKMQ (reference sequence). V trimming: 5 bases; J trimming: 2 bases; junction bases outside the gene matches: 9. The CDR3 contains 16 residues. DNA for the CDR3: TGTGCCAGCAGCCCAAGAGCGGGGGCCGTCACAGATACGCAGTATTTT. Encoded protein: CASSPRAGAVTDTQYF.

The genes are TRBV5-6 and TRBJ1-5; D is uncertain. The CDR3 totals 15 residues. Trimming took 4 bases from V and 3 from J, leaving 14 bases between them. The V gene's germline CDR1 is SGHDT and CDR2 YYEEEE. The CDR3 coding sequence is TGTGCCAGCAGCCCCGGGTCTAGACCCAATCAGCCCCAGCATTTT. Amino acid sequence: CASSPGSRPNQPQHF.